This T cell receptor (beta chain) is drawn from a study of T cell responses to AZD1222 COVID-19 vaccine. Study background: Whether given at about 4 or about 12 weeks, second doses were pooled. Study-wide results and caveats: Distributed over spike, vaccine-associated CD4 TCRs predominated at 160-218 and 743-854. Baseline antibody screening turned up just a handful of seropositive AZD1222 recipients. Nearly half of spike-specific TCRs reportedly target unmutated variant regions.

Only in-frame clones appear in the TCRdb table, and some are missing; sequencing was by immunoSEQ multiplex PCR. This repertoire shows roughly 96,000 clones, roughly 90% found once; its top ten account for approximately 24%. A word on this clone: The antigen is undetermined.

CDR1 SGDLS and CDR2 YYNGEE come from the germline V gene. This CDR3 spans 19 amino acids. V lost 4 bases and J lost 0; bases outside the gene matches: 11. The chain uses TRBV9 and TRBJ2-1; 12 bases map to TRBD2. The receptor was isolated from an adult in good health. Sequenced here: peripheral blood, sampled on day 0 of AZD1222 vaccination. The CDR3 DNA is TGTGCCAGCAGCCCCTTGGGACTAGCGGGCTCTAGCTCCTACAATGAGCAGTTCTTC. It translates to CASSPLGLAGSSSYNEQFF.